These T cell receptor beta chains were read from a single sample in a study of control samples from healthy donors and cancer patients. TCRdb keeps only in-frame clones here, not all; method: immunoSEQ multiplex PCR. The data hold some 100,000 clones, with roughly 92% observed a single time. The specimen was blood. These TCRs come from a human donor in good health. The donor label of this sample is uncertain. CDR3s include the opening cysteine and the closing phenylalanine or tryptophan. The D gene is left open where the match is weak. The size field is filled for only some rows; it gives once, few, many or a size class.

D	length	V	size	J	CDR3	DNA
-	14	TRBV6-5	once	TRBJ1-2	CASTPLGLRAGYTF	TGTGCCAGCACCCCTTTGGGGTTACGGGCCGGCTACACCTTC
-	16	TRBV7-2	few	TRBJ2-3	CASSTRGWWGADTQYF	TGTGCCAGCAGCACTAGGGGGTGGTGGGGAGCAGATACGCAGTATTTT
-	13	TRBV6-5	-	TRBJ1-6	CASSLRTDSPLHF	TGTGCCAGCAGCCTTCGGACAGACTCACCCCTCCACTTT
-	15	TRBV4-2	-	TRBJ1-1	CASSQEVGRATEAFF	TGTGCCAGCAGCCAAGAGGTCGGCAGGGCCACTGAAGCTTTCTTT
-	15	TRBV6-4	-	TRBJ2-6	CASSNKGSGANVLTF	TGTGCCAGCAGCAACAAAGGGTCTGGGGCCAACGTCCTGACTTTC
-	13	TRBV5-1	-	TRBJ2-7	CASSLGLAQEQYF	TGCGCCAGCAGCTTGGGACTTGCCCAGGAGCAGTACTTC
TRBD1	16	TRBV10-3	-	TRBJ1-1	CAISGSGQGPNTEAFF	TGTGCCATCAGTGGCTCCGGACAGGGGCCGAACACTGAAGCTTTCTTT
-	16	TRBV24-1	-	TRBJ2-6	CATWGGPDSGANVLTF	TGTGCCACCTGGGGCGGACCCGACTCTGGGGCCAACGTCCTGACTTTC
-	12	TRBV9	once	TRBJ1-1	CASSVRDGEAFF	TGTGCCAGCAGCGTCCGGGACGGTGAAGCTTTCTTT
TRBD2	15	TRBV10-3	-	TRBJ2-1	CAISKAGGPGNEQFF	TGTGCCATCAGCAAGGCGGGGGGCCCGGGTAATGAGCAGTTCTTC
-	15	TRBV21-1	-	TRBJ1-4	CASSNPRTIREKLFF	TGTGCCAGCAGCAACCCCAGGACGATACGGGAAAAACTGTTTTTT